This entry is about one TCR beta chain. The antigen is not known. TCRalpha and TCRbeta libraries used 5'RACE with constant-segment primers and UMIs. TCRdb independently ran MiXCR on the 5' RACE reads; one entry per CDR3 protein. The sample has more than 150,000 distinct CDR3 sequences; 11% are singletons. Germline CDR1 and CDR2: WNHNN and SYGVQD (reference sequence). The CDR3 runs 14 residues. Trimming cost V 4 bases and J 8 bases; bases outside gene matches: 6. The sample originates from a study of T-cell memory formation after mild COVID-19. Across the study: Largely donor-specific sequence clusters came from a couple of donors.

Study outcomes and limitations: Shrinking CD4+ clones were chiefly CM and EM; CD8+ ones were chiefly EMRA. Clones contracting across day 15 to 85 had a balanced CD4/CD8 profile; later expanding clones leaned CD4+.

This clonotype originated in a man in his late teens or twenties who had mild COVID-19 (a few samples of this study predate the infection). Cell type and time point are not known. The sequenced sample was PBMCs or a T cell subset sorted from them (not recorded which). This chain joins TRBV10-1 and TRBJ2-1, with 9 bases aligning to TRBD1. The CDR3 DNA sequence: TGCGCCAGCAGTGTAACAGGGGGCATCCATGAGCAGTTCTTC. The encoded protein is CASSVTGGIHEQFF.